This T cell receptor (beta chain) was sequenced for a study of blood T cell repertoires in COVID-19. About the research overall: Spain, Italy and the United States supplied samples that represented acute and convalescent COVID-19.

Germline V lookup: CDR1 MGHRA, CDR2 YSYEKL. Trimming pared 1 base from V and 1 base from J, leaving 15 bases between. The CDR3 consists of 17 residues. Participants were aged about 18 to 100 years from about two dozen US areas. Participants reported their clinical history, and cohort assignment relied on those reports. Cohort 3 donors were reported recovered after two negative PCRs, clearance, or symptom resolution. TCRdb keeps only in-frame clones here, not all; method: immunoSEQ multiplex PCR. This table holds some 400,000 clones, roughly 86% found once. Sequenced material: PBMCs or T cells enriched from blood (not recorded which). This sequence was found in a man aged 30-40 years who had recovered from COVID-19. This chain joins TRBV4-1 and TRBJ2-3; the D gene is possibly TRBD1 (6 bases). This CDR3 is CASSQVGAGIGTDTQYF. The CDR3 bases are TGCGCCAGCAGCCAAGTGGGGGCAGGGATTGGCACAGATACGCAGTATTTT.